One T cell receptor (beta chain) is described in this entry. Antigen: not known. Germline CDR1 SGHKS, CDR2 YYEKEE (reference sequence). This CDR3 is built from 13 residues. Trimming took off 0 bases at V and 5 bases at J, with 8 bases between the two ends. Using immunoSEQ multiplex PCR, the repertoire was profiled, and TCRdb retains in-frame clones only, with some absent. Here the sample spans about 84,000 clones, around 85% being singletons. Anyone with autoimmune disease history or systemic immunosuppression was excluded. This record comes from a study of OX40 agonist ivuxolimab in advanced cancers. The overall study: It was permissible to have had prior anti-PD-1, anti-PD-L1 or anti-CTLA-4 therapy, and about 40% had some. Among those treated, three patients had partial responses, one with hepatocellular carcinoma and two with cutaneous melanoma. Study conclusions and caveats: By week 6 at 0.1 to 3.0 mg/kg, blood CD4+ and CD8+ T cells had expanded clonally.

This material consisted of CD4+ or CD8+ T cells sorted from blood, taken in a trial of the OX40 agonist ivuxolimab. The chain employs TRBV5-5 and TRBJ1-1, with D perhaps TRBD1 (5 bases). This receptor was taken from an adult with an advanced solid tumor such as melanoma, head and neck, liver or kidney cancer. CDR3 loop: CASSLAAGTEAFF. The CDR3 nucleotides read TGTGCCAGCAGCTTGGCAGCAGGGACTGAAGCTTTCTTT.